This T cell receptor (beta chain) comes out of a study of blood T cell repertoires in COVID-19. In the study overall: Collection of acute and convalescent COVID-19 samples took place in the United States, Italy and Spain. Sources were T cells, B-cell-depleted T cells, or PBMCs; the material itself was cDNA or gDNA.

Authors' data handling: Reference gene primer amplification yielded estimated nucleated cell counts. Sequencing was performed with immunoSEQ multiplex PCR; in TCRdb, only in-frame clones are kept and a portion is missing. V and J calls and clone size are given by that table; D and trimming were obtained from the DNA. The table lists about 17,000 clones, more than 85% of them singletons, with 5% to 7% in the top ten. This CDR3 has 15 amino acids. V was pared by 4 bases and J by 1 base, with 8 bases between. The V gene's germline CDR1 is LGHNA and CDR2 YNFKEQ. This clone has a handful of counts. This TCR was sampled from a human donor in a cohort sampled during active COVID-19. The chain is built from TRBV4-2 and TRBJ2-6, with D tentatively TRBD1 (5 bases). The sequenced sample consisted of peripheral blood. Here the CDR3 DNA reads TGTGCCAGCAGCCTCGACAGATCTGGGGCCAACGTCCTGACTTTC. It codes for CASSLDRSGANVLTF.